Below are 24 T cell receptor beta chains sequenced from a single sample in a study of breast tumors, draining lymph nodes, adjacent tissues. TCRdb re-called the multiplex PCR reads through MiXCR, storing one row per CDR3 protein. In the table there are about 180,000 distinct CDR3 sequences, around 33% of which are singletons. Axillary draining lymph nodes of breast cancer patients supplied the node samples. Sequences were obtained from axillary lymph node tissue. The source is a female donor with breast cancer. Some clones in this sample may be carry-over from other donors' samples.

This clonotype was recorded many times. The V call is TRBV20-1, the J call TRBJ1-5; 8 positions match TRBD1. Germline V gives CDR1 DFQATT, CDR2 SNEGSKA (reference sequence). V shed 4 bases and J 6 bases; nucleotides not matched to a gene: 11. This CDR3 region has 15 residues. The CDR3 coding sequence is TGCAGTGCTACGGAACCGGACAGGGAAAGTCAGCCCCAGCATTTT. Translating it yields CSATEPDRESQPQHF.

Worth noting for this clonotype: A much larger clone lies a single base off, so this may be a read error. CDR3 sequence: CASSLARRRPYEQHF. As DNA, the CDR3 is TGTGCCAGCAGCTTAGCGAGGAGAAGACCCTACGAGCAGCACTTC. The rearrangement links TRBV7-2 to TRBJ2-7; the D is unclear. The CDR3 sequence is 15 residues long. The germline CDR1 and CDR2 sequences are SGHTA and FQGNSA.

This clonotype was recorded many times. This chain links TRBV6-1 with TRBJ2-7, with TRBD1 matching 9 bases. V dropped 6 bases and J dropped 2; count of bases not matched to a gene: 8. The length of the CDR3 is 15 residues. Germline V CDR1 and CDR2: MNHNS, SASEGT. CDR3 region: CASRETGTGTYEQYF. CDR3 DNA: TGTGCCAGCAGAGAGACCGGGACAGGGACCTACGAGCAGTACTTC.

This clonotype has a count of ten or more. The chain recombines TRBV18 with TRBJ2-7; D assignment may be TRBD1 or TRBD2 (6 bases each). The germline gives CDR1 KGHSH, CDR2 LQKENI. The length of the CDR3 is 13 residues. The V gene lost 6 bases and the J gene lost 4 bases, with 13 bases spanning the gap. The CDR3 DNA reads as TGTGCCAGCTCTTCCGGGGGCTTGTACGAGCAGTACTTC. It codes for CASSSGGLYEQYF. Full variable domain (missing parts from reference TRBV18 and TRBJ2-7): NAGVMQNPRHLVRRRGQEARLRCSPMKGHSHVYWYRQLPEEGLKFMVYLQKENIIDESGMPKERFSAEFPKEGPSILRIQQVVRGDSAAYFCASSSGGLYEQYFGPGTRLTVT.

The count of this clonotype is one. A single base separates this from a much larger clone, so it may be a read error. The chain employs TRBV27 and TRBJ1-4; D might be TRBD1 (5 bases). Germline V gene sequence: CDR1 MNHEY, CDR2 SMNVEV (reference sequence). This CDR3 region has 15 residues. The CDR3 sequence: CASSYDGRVREKLLF. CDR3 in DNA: TGTGCCAGCAGTTACGATGGCAGGGTTCGGGAAAAACTGCTTTTT.

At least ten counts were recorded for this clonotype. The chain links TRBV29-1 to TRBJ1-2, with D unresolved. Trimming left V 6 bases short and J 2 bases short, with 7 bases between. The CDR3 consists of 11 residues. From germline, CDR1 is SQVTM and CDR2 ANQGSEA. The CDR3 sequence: CSVNTNYGYTF. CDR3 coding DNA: TGCAGCGTGAATACCAACTATGGCTACACCTTC.

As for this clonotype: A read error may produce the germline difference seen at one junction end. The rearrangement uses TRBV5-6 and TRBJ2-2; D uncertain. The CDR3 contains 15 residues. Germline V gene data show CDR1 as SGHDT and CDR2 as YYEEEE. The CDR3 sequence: CASSFIERTTGELFF. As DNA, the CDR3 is TGTGCTAGCAGCTTCATCGAGAGGACCACCGGGGAGCTGTTTTTT.

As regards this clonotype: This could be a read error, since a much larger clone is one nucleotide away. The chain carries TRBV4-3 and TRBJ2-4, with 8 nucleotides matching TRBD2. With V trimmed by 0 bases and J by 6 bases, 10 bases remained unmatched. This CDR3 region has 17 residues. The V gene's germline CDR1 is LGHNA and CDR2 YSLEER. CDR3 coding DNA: TGCGCCAGCAGCCAAGAGATTGCGACTAGCGACCGAAACATTCAGTACTTC. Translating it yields CASSQEIATSDRNIQYF.

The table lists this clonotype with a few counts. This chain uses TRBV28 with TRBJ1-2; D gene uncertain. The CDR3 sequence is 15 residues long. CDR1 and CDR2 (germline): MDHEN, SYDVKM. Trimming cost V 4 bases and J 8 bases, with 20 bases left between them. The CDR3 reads CASSSGTGLLSGYTF. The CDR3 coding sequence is TGTGCCAGCAGTTCCGGAACGGGCCTTCTATCAGGCTACACCTTC.

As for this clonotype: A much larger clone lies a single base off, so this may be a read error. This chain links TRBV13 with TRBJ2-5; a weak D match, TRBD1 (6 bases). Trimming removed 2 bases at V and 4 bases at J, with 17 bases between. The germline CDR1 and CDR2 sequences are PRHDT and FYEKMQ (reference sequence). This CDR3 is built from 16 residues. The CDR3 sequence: CASSLPTGNGLETQYF. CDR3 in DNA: TGTGCCAGCAGCTTACCTACAGGGAACGGTCTAGAGACCCAGTACTTC.

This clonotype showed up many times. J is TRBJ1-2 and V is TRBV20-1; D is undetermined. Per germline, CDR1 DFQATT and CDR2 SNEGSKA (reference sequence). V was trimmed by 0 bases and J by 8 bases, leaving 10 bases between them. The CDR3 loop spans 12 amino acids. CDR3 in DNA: TGCAGTGCTAGAGACCCGGGCGGCGGCTACACCTTC. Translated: CSARDPGGGYTF.

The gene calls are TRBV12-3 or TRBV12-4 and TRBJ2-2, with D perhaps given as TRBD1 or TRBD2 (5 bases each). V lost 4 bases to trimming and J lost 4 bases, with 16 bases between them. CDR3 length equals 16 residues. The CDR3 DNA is TGTGCCAGCAGTTCCCTAGTGGGGGTCAGCACCGGGGAGCTGTTTTTT. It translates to CASSSLVGVSTGELFF.

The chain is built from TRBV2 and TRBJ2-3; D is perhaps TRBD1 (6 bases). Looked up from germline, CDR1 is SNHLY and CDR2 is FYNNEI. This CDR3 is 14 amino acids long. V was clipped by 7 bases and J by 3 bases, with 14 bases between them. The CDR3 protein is CASKAGAATDTQYF. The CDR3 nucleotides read TGTGCCAGCAAGGCAGGGGCGGCAACAGATACGCAGTATTTT. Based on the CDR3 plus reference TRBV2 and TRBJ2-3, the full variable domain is EPEVTQTPSHQVTQMGQEVILRCVPISNHLYFYWYRQILGQKVEFLVSFYNNEISEKSEIFDDQFSVERPDGSNFTLKIRSTKLEDSAMYFCASKAGAATDTQYFGPGTRLTVL.

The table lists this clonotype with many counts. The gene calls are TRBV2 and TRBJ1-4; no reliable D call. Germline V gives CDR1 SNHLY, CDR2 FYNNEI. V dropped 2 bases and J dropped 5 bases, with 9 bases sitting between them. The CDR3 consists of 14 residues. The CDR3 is CASSESVENEKLFF. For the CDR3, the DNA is TGTGCCAGCAGTGAAAGTGTCGAAAATGAAAAACTGTTTTTT. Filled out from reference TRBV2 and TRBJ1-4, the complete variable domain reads EPEVTQTPSHQVTQMGQEVILRCVPISNHLYFYWYRQILGQKVEFLVSFYNNEISEKSEIFDDQFSVERPDGSNFTLKIRSTKLEDSAMYFCASSESVENEKLFFGSGTQLSVL.

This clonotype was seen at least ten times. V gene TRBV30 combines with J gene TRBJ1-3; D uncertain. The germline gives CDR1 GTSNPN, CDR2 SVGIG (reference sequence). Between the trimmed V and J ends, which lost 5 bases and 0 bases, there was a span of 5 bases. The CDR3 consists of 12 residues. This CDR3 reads CAWGDSGNTIYF. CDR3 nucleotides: TGTGCCTGGGGGGACTCTGGAAACACCATATATTTT.

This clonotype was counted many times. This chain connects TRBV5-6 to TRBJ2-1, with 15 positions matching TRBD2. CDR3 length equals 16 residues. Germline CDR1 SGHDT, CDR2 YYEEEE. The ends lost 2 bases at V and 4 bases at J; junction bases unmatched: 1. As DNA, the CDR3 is TGTGCCAGCAGCTTCGGACTAGCGGGAGGGTACAATGAGCAGTTCTTC. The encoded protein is CASSFGLAGGYNEQFF.

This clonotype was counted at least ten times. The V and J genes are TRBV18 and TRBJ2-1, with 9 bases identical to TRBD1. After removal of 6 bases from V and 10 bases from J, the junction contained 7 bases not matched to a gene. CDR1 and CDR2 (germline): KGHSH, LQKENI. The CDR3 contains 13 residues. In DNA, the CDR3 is TGTGCCAGCTCCGGGACAGGGACGGGGGAGCAGTTCTTC. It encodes CASSGTGTGEQFF.

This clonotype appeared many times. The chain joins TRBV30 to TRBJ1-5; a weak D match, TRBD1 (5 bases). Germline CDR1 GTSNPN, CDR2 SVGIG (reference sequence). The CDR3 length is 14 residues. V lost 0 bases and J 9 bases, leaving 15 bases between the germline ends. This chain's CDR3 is CAWSVWRERGPQHF. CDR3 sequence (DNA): TGTGCCTGGAGTGTATGGCGGGAAAGGGGGCCCCAGCATTTT.

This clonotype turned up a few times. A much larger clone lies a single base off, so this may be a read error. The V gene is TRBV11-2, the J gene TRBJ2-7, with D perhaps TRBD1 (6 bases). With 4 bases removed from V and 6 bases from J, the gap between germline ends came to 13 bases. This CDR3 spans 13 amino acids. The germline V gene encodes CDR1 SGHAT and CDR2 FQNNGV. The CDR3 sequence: CASSYDYRAEQYF. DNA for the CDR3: TGTGCCAGCAGCTACGATTACAGGGCCGAGCAGTACTTC.

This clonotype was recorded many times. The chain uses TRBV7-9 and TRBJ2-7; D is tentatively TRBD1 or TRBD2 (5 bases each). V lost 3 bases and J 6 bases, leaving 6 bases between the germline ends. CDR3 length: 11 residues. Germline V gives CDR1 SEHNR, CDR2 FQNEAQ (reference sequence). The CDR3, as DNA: TGTGCCAGCAGCTTGAGGGGCGAGCAGTACTTC. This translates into CASSLRGEQYF.

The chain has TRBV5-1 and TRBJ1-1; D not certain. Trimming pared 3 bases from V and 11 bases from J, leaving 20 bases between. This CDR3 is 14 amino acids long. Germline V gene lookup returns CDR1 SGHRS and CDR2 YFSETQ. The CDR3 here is CASSYRTRVDEAFF. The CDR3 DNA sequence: TGCGCCAGCAGCTATCGGACGCGGGTCGATGAGGCTTTCTTT.

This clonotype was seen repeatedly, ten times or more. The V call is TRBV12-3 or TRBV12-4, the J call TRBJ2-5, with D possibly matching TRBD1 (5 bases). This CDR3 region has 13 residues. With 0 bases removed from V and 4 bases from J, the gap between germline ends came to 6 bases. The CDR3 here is CASSLAGRETQYF. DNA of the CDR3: TGTGCCAGCAGTTTAGCGGGGCGAGAGACCCAGTACTTC.

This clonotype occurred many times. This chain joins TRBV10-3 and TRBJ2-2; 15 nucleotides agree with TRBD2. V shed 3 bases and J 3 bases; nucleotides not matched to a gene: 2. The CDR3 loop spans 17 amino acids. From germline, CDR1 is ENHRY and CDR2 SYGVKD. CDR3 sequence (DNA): TGTGCCATCAGTGATTGGACTAGCGGGGGGGACACCGGGGAGCTGTTTTTT. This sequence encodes CAISDWTSGGDTGELFF.

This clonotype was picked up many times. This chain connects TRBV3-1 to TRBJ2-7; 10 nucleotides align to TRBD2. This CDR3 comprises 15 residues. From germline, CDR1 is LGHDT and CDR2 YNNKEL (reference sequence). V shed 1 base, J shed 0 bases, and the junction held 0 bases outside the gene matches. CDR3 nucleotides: TGTGCCAGCAGCCAAGCTAGCGGGAGCTCCTACGAGCAGTACTTC. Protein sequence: CASSQASGSSYEQYF.